This TCR beta chain was recorded in a study of cytomegalovirus exposure and HLA in healthy donors. Primers included in the PCR were 60 Vbeta and 13 Jbeta primers. Methods used by the authors: Some 10 million of the 80 million or so unique TCR beta chains counted in a later analysis were shared. The table came from immunoSEQ multiplex PCR; TCRdb's copy has only in-frame clones and leaves some out. That table furnishes V, J and clone size, whereas the DNA furnished D and trimming. The data show some 130,000 clones, around 60% seen once. As to this clone: Its antigen remains unidentified.

Whole-study findings and limits: In an earlier analysis, about 87% or about 30%: the productive usage of most TCR beta V segments.

The CDR3 has 15 amino acids. V shed 6 bases and J shed 0 bases, with 12 bases lying between them. CDR1 and CDR2 from the germline V gene are LGHNA and YNFKEQ. This TCR was sampled from a man in his forties in good health and CMV-seropositive. Sequenced material: PBMCs. The chain carries TRBV4-2 and TRBJ1-5; D is unresolved. The CDR3 loop is CASSRLKDSNQPQHF. Here the CDR3 DNA reads TGTGCCAGCAGTCGACTGAAGGATAGCAATCAGCCCCAGCATTTT.